The next 24 T cell receptor beta chains were all read from a single sample in a study of blood T cells in healthy people across ages. A J-beta primer mix and a sample-barcoded 5' primer were used in a second PCR of about 6 to 12 cycles. TCRdb processed the 5' RACE reads anew with MiXCR; each CDR3 protein has one entry. In the table there are about 320,000 distinct CDR3 sequences, around 29% of which are singletons. What was sequenced was blood. The receptors were sampled from a woman in her seventies in good health.

V gene TRBV20-1 combines with J gene TRBJ2-7; possibly TRBD2 for D (5 bases). The CDR3 runs to 14 residues. The germline V and J ends were trimmed by 3 bases and 4 bases, with 16 bases remaining between them. Germline V gives CDR1 DFQATT, CDR2 SNEGSKA (reference sequence). The CDR3 region has the DNA TGCAGTGCTAGGAGCGACCGCACGGGGTACGAGCAGTACTTC. Translating it yields CSARSDRTGYEQYF.

The genes are TRBV18 and TRBJ2-6, with D possibly TRBD2 on 5 matching bases. The CDR3 extends over 16 amino acids. V lost 8 bases and J 0 bases, leaving 14 bases between the germline ends. Germline loops: CDR1 KGHSH, CDR2 LQKENI. The CDR3 spells CASPAAGLSGANVLTF. The CDR3 bases are TGTGCCAGCCCCGCGGCCGGACTCTCTGGGGCCAACGTCCTGACTTTC.

The V and J genes are TRBV11-2 and TRBJ2-5; no clear D. The J call may be wrong; the DNA end is better matched by TRBJ2-7. This CDR3 comprises 13 residues. Germline loops: CDR1 SGHAT, CDR2 FQNNGV. CDR3 in DNA: TGTGCCAGCAGCGCCGGACGGCTCTACGAGCAGTACTTC. This gives the protein CASSAGRLYEQYF.

A few counts support this clonotype. The rearrangement uses TRBV11-2 and TRBJ2-5; D is possibly TRBD1 (5 bases). This CDR3 contains 14 residues. The germline CDR1 and CDR2 sequences are SGHAT and FQNNGV. V shed 4 bases and J shed 12 bases, with 21 bases lying between them. The CDR3 DNA reads TGTGCCAGCAGCTCCATAGGGGTGGGGCCCACGGAGTACTTC. Its translation: CASSSIGVGPTEYF.

The sample holds many counts of this clonotype. The chain combines TRBV12-3 or TRBV12-4 with TRBJ2-2, with unresolved D. This CDR3 contains 12 residues. The V gene lost 11 bases and the J gene lost 6 bases, with 13 bases spanning the gap. The CDR3 region is CAAPSGAGELFF. The CDR3, as DNA: TGTGCCGCGCCGTCCGGCGCCGGGGAGCTGTTTTTT.

This clonotype was observed a handful of times. The junction does not match germline at one end; this may be a read error. This chain joins TRBV6-1 and TRBJ2-1; 10 bases fit TRBD2. Per germline, CDR1 MNHNS and CDR2 SASEGT. The CDR3 totals 18 residues. This CDR3 is CASTRSGPVSGRENEQSF. DNA of the CDR3: TGTGCCAGCACTAGAAGCGGGCCCGTAAGCGGGAGGGAAAATGAGCAGTCCTTC.

This sequence joins TRBV5-1 and TRBJ1-5; D remains unclear. The CDR3 consists of 15 residues. Trimming took 4 bases from V and 2 from J, leaving 13 bases between them. Germline V gene lookup returns CDR1 SGHRS and CDR2 YFSETQ. CDR3 loop: CASSPGATGNQPQHF. In nucleotides, the CDR3 is TGCGCCAGCAGCCCTGGAGCAACCGGCAATCAGCCCCAGCATTTT.

The chain has TRBV7-9 and TRBJ1-6, with D hard to call. Trimming removed 3 bases from V and 5 bases from J, with 5 bases in between. Per germline, CDR1 SEHNR and CDR2 FQNEAQ (reference sequence). This CDR3 has 13 amino acids. The CDR3: CASSFNDNSPLHF. DNA for the CDR3: TGTGCCAGCAGCTTTAACGATAATTCACCCCTCCACTTT.

This clonotype has only a few counts. The genes are TRBV5-1 and TRBJ2-3; weak D call: TRBD2 (5 bases). Germline V lookup: CDR1 SGHRS, CDR2 YFSETQ. This CDR3 spans 13 amino acids. V was pared by 6 bases and J by 6 bases, with 14 bases between. The CDR3 DNA follows: TGCGCCAGCAAACTAGGCAGGATGGATACGCAGTATTTT. Protein sequence: CASKLGRMDTQYF.

This clonotype has more than one count but fewer than ten. The genes are TRBV4-1 and TRBJ1-6; no clear D. V was clipped by 0 bases and J by 0 bases, with 9 bases between them. Germline CDR1 and CDR2: MGHRA and YSYEKL. The CDR3 contains 17 residues. This chain's CDR3 is CASSQEGYSSYNSPLHF. As DNA, the CDR3 is TGCGCCAGCAGCCAAGAGGGGTATAGCTCCTATAATTCACCCCTCCACTTT.

The genes are TRBV27 and TRBJ2-7; the match to TRBD2 covers 11 bases. Trimming at V came to 3 bases and at J to 12 bases, leaving 10 bases not matched to a gene. This CDR3 region has 14 residues. Germline V gene lookup returns CDR1 MNHEY and CDR2 SMNVEV (reference sequence). The DNA for the CDR3 is TGTGCCAGCAGTTTCTCCGCACTAGCGGGAGAGAGGTACTTC. Its translation: CASSFSALAGERYF.

This clonotype showed up just once. The final CDR3 position lacks the conserved phenylalanine or tryptophan, pointing to a likely read error. The chain carries TRBV4-1 and TRBJ1-1; TRBD1 matches 7 bases. The ends lost 4 bases at V and 6 bases at J; junction bases unmatched: 11. The germline CDR1 and CDR2 sequences are MGHRA and YSYEKL. This CDR3 comprises 15 residues. In nucleotides, the CDR3 is TGCGCCAGCAGCCGTCCCATATCCAGGGGGGCTGAAGCTTTCTGT. Residues: CASSRPISRGAEAFC.

This chain joins TRBV4-1 and TRBJ2-2; no clear D gene. From germline, CDR1 is MGHRA and CDR2 YSYEKL. V lost 2 bases to trimming and J lost 0 bases, with 7 bases between them. The CDR3 length is 15 residues. The CDR3: CASSQQQTNTGELFF. The DNA for the CDR3 is TGCGCCAGCAGCCAACAACAAACGAACACCGGGGAGCTGTTTTTT.

The gene calls are TRBV10-2 and TRBJ1-2; no clear D gene. The V gene lost 4 bases and the J gene lost 6 bases, with 18 bases spanning the gap. The CDR3 sequence is 15 residues long. Germline V lookup: CDR1 WSHSY, CDR2 SAAADI. CDR3: CASSVVQANWDGYTF. In nucleotides, the CDR3 is TGCGCCAGCAGTGTTGTGCAGGCGAATTGGGATGGCTACACCTTC.

This clonotype showed up just a few times. The chain links TRBV18 to TRBJ2-5, with TRBD1 as a possible D gene (6 bases). The V gene lost 4 bases and the J gene lost 2 bases, with 11 bases spanning the gap. Germline loops: CDR1 KGHSH, CDR2 LQKENI. The CDR3 totals 14 residues. The CDR3 DNA reads TGTGCCAGCTCACAAAGACAGGTTCAAGAGACCCAGTACTTC. Protein product: CASSQRQVQETQYF.

In this sample, this clonotype turned up many times. The rearrangement links TRBV28 to TRBJ2-7; D gene ambiguous. The CDR3 loop spans 12 amino acids. Germline V gene lookup returns CDR1 MDHEN and CDR2 SYDVKM. Trimming took 3 bases from V and 0 from J, leaving 3 bases between them. This chain's CDR3 is CASSLNSYEQYF. In nucleotides, the CDR3 is TGTGCCAGCAGTTTGAACTCCTACGAGCAGTACTTC.

This clonotype occurred a few times. This chain links TRBV28 with TRBJ2-7; no clear D. The CDR3 runs to 18 residues. CDR1 and CDR2 (germline): MDHEN, SYDVKM. The V end was cut by 2 bases, the J end by 0 bases, with 20 bases between. DNA for the CDR3: TGTGCCAGCAGTTTAAAGTCCTGGGCCGGGCCAAGCTCCTACGAGCAGTACTTC. It translates to CASSLKSWAGPSSYEQYF.

The chain is built from TRBV6-2 or TRBV6-3 and TRBJ1-2; D gene ambiguous. Trimming stripped 0 bases from V and 4 bases from J, with 12 bases between. The CDR3 spans 15 residues. CDR1 and CDR2 (germline): MNHEY, SVGEGT. In DNA, the CDR3 is TGTGCCAGCAGTTACTCGAGGTTAGGAGGCTATGGCTACACCTTC. Protein: CASSYSRLGGYGYTF.

This clonotype was counted only a few times. The chain recombines TRBV2 with TRBJ2-7; TRBD1 aligns across 8 bases. The CDR3 runs 13 residues. The germline V gene has CDR1 SNHLY and CDR2 FYNNEI. V lost 8 bases and J lost 4; bases outside the gene matches: 7. The CDR3 is CASGQGAGYEQYF. CDR3 sequence (DNA): TGTGCCAGCGGCCAGGGGGCAGGTTACGAGCAGTACTTC.

The chain carries TRBV5-1 and TRBJ1-2; TRBD1 might be the D (5 bases). This CDR3 has 13 amino acids. Germline-derived CDR1 and CDR2 are SGHRS and YFSETQ. Trimming shortened V by 3 bases and J by 4 bases, and 10 bases separated the two germline ends. CDR3 sequence reads: CASSSDSPYGYTF. The CDR3 bases are TGCGCCAGCAGCTCCGACAGCCCCTATGGCTACACCTTC.

In DNA form, the CDR3 reads TGCGCCAGCAGCTTCATCGCCGGGGGGCCGAACACTGAAGCTTTCTTT. Its protein product is CASSFIAGGPNTEAFF. This rearrangement joins TRBV5-1 to TRBJ1-1; D perhaps matches TRBD1 (6 bases). The CDR3 is made up of 16 amino acids. Germline values: CDR1 SGHRS, CDR2 YFSETQ. V lost 2 bases and J lost 1, with 15 bases in between.

This chain connects TRBV2 to TRBJ2-5; TRBD2 agrees at 8 bases. The trim removed 4 bases at V and 4 bases at J, leaving 8 bases unmatched. This CDR3 has 15 amino acids. Per the germline V gene, CDR1 is SNHLY and CDR2 is FYNNEI. In DNA, the CDR3 is TGTGCCAGCAGTGGACGGGCGGGAGGAGGAGAGACCCAGTACTTC. Translation: CASSGRAGGGETQYF.

This clonotype was picked up a small number of times. This chain connects TRBV5-1 to TRBJ2-5; TRBD2 matches at 13 bases. J lost 2 bases, V lost 4 bases, and 5 bases had no gene match. Germline lookup yields CDR1 SGHRS and CDR2 YFSETQ. The CDR3 covers 16 residues. The CDR3 spells CASSPGLAGRQETQYF. The CDR3 DNA sequence: TGCGCCAGCAGCCCGGGACTAGCGGGACGGCAAGAGACCCAGTACTTC.

The chain joins TRBV2 to TRBJ2-5; D perhaps matches TRBD1 (6 bases). V shed 6 bases and J shed 3 bases, with 8 bases lying between them. CDR1 is SNHLY, CDR2 FYNNEI, per germline. CDR3 length: 12 residues. This CDR3 reads CASRRDKETQYF. CDR3 bases: TGTGCCAGCAGGAGGGACAAAGAGACCCAGTACTTC.